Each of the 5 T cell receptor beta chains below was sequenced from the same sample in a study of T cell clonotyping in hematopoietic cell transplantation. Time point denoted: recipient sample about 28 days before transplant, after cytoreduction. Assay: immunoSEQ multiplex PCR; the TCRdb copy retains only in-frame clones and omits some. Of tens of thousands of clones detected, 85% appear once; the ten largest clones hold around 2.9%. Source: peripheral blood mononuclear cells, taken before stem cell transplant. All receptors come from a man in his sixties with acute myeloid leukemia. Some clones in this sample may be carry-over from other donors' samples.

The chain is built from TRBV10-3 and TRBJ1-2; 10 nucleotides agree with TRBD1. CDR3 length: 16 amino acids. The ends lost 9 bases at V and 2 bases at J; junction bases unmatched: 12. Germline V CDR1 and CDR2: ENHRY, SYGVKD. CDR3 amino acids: CAIRGFGTGDNYGYTF. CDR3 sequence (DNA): TGTGCCATTCGGGGATTTGGGACAGGGGACAACTATGGCTACACCTTC.

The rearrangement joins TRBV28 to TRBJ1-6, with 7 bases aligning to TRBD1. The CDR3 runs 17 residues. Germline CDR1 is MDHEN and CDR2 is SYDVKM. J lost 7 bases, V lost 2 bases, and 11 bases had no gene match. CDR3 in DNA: TGTGCCAGCAGTTTAAAGTACAGAGACAGGGAAAATTCACCCCTCCACTTT. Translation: CASSLKYRDRENSPLHF.

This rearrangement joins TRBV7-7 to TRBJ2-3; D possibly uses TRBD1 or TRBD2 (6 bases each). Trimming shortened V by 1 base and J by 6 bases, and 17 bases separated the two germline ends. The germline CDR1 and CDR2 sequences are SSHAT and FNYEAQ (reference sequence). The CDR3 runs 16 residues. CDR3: CASSLEAPGGRDTQYF. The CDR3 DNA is TGTGCCAGCAGCTTAGAGGCTCCCGGGGGCCGCGATACGCAGTATTTT.

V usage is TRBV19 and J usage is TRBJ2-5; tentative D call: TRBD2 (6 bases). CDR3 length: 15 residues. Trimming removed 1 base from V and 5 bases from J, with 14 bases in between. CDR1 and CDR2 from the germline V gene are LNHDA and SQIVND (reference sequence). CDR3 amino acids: CASSIVRESGETQYF. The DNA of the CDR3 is TGTGCCAGTAGTATAGTTCGGGAGAGTGGGGAGACCCAGTACTTC.

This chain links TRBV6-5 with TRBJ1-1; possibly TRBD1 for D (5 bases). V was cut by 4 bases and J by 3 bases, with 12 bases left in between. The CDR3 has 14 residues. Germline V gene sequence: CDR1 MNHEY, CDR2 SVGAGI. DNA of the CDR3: TGTGCCAGCAGTTTGGGGGGGTTTGACACTGAAGCTTTCTTT. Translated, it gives CASSLGGFDTEAFF.